A single sample is the source of the 25 T cell receptor beta chains below, sequenced in a study of tumor-infiltrating lymphocytes in oesophageal squamous cell carcinoma. Using its own MiXCR run on the PCR reads, TCRdb lists one record per CDR3 protein. The data hold over 15,000 distinct CDR3 sequences, with 40% to 45% observed a single time. The material sequenced was normal esophageal tissue next to the tumor. Receptors originate from a female donor with esophageal squamous cell carcinoma.

In its sample, this clonotype was seen many times. The V call is TRBV19, the J call TRBJ2-4; 7 nucleotides line up with TRBD1. The tail of the sequence fits TRBJ2-5 better, so the J call may be wrong. Germline CDR1 and CDR2: LNHDA and SQIVND (reference sequence). The CDR3 spans 13 residues. For the CDR3, the DNA is TGTGCCAGTAGTACGACAGGGCTGGAGACCCAGTACTTC. It is translated as CASSTTGLETQYF.

This chain uses TRBV28 with TRBJ2-1; 11 bases agree with TRBD2. The tail of the sequence fits TRBJ2-5 better, so the J call may be wrong. There are 21 residues in the CDR3. Germline CDR1 MDHEN, CDR2 SYDVKM. CDR3 bases: TGTGCCAGCAGTTCCTCAACTCCCGGGACTAGCGGCCCCTTGGGACAAGAGACCCAGTACTTC. It encodes CASSSSTPGTSGPLGQETQYF.

The chain is built from TRBV6-6 and TRBJ2-1; 8 nucleotides line up with TRBD2. Germline V gene sequence: CDR1 MNHNY, CDR2 SVGAGI (reference sequence). The CDR3 has 17 residues. V was clipped by 2 bases and J by 7 bases; unmatched bases: 13. The CDR3 reads CASSYATTPGGANEQFF. The CDR3 DNA reads as TGTGCCAGCAGTTACGCAACAACACCCGGGGGGGCAAATGAGCAGTTCTTC.

This clonotype was seen many times. This chain links TRBV12-3 or TRBV12-4 with TRBJ1-5; maybe TRBD1 (5 bases). The V end lost 1 base, the J end lost 3 bases, and 7 bases lay between the germline ends. This CDR3 has 14 residues. The CDR3 bases are TGTGCCAGCAGTTTAGGGGGGGACAATCAGCCCCAGCATTTT. It codes for CASSLGGDNQPQHF.

With respect to this clonotype: The CDR3 ends on some other residue instead of the conserved phenylalanine or tryptophan, so this is likely a read error. The DNA is left out, because the CDR3 cannot be placed on it with certainty; the CDR3 is given as TCRdb lists it. The CDR3 loop reads CASSYSHLGQPTL. This chain connects TRBV6-5 to TRBJ2-3; the table names TRBD1, a call not compared with the DNA. Germline CDR1 and CDR2: MNHEY and SVGAGI. The CDR3 sequence runs 13 residues, both termini included.

The chain is built from TRBV7-6 and TRBJ2-1; the D gene is possibly TRBD1 (5 bases). Near its end, the DNA agrees better with TRBJ2-7, so the J call may be wrong. This CDR3 comprises 15 residues. The germline V gene encodes CDR1 SGHVS and CDR2 FNYEAQ. In nucleotides, the CDR3 is TGTGCCAGCAGCTTAGTAGCAGGACACTCCTACGAGCAGTACTTC. Translated: CASSLVAGHSYEQYF.

CDR3 loop: CATSDPGLAGRIEQFF. CDR3 nucleotides: TGTGCCACCAGTGACCCAGGCCTAGCGGGAAGGATTGAGCAGTTCTTC. The chain uses TRBV24-1 and TRBJ2-1; TRBD2 agrees at 9 bases. V shed 4 bases and J 9 bases; nucleotides not matched to a gene: 12. The CDR3 is 16 amino acids. Germline loops: CDR1 KGHDR, CDR2 SFDVKD.

About this clonotype: An end of the junction differs from the germline gene, which may be a read error. The chain employs TRBV7-9 and TRBJ2-7, with no clear D. The CDR3 consists of 16 residues. CDR1 is SEHNR, CDR2 FQNEAQ, per germline (reference sequence). CDR3 residues: CASSSHLGAKGYDQYF. CDR3 DNA sequence: TGTGCCAGCAGCTCTCATCTGGGTGCAAAGGGATACGACCAGTACTTC.

Judged by abundance, this clonotype is medium-sized. This sequence joins TRBV12-3 or TRBV12-4 and TRBJ2-3; 7 nucleotides agree with TRBD1. The CDR3 is 18 amino acids. V lost 2 bases and J lost 5; bases outside the gene matches: 16. The CDR3 loop is CASSLSLRGQRGRDTQYF. CDR3 coding DNA: TGTGCCAGCAGTTTATCCCTAAGGGGACAGCGAGGTAGAGATACGCAGTATTTT.

This chain joins TRBV10-3 and TRBJ1-1; no reliable D call. The V gene lost 0 bases and the J gene lost 3 bases, with 8 bases spanning the gap. This CDR3 spans 14 amino acids. Germline V lookup: CDR1 ENHRY, CDR2 SYGVKD. This CDR3 reads CAISESMRDTEAFF. The CDR3 coding sequence is TGTGCCATCAGTGAGTCGATGAGAGACACTGAAGCTTTCTTT.

This chain uses TRBV7-2 with TRBJ2-5; D tentatively reads TRBD1 or TRBD2 (6 bases each). The CDR3 covers 15 residues. Germline CDR1 and CDR2: SGHTA and FQGNSA. V dropped 7 bases and J dropped 4 bases, with 19 bases sitting between them. The CDR3 nucleotides are TGTGCCAGCAACCAATTTCGGGGGCTTGGAGAGACCCAGTACTTC. This translates into CASNQFRGLGETQYF.

This clonotype is labeled medium-sized. The J gene is TRBJ1-4, the V gene TRBV6-1, with no clear D. Trimming removed 1 base at V and 8 bases at J, with 14 bases between. This CDR3 is 15 amino acids long. CDR1 is MNHNS, CDR2 SASEGT, per germline. CDR3 region: CASSEVVPLQEKLFF. As DNA, the CDR3 is TGTGCCAGCAGTGAAGTTGTCCCCCTCCAGGAAAAACTGTTTTTT.

This clonotype has just one count. The chain links TRBV5-4 to TRBJ2-2; D gene uncertain. V dropped 0 bases and J dropped 2 bases, with 5 bases sitting between them. Germline loops: CDR1 SGHNT, CDR2 YYREEE (reference sequence). The CDR3 covers 14 residues. CDR3 sequence reads: CASSLELNTGELFF. The CDR3 DNA reads TGTGCCAGCAGCTTGGAGTTAAACACCGGGGAGCTGTTTTTT.

The chain recombines TRBV10-3 with TRBJ2-2; D not certain. Germline V gene lookup returns CDR1 ENHRY and CDR2 SYGVKD. Trimming removed 4 bases from V and 3 bases from J, with 3 bases in between. The CDR3 totals 12 residues. CDR3 in amino acids: CAISADTGELFF. The CDR3 coding sequence is TGTGCCATCAGTGCGGACACCGGGGAGCTGTTTTTT.

There are many counts of this clonotype. The rearrangement joins TRBV28 to TRBJ2-7; TRBD2 matches at 8 bases. The CDR3 extends over 15 amino acids. V dropped 5 bases and J dropped 4; count of bases not matched to a gene: 10. Germline assignment: CDR1 MDHEN and CDR2 SYDVKM. The CDR3 bases are TGTGCCAGCAGTCCCAGCGGGAGAATCGGATACGAGCAGTACTTC. This sequence encodes CASSPSGRIGYEQYF.

The chain recombines TRBV27 with TRBJ2-3; D perhaps matches TRBD1 (6 bases). Matching the DNA end better, TRBJ2-7 makes the J call doubtful. The CDR3 has 16 residues. Germline CDR1 reads MNHEY; CDR2 reads SMNVEV (reference sequence). The CDR3 region is CASSLYGRGPSYEQYF. CDR3 sequence (DNA): TGTGCCAGCAGTTTATACGGCAGGGGCCCTTCCTACGAGCAGTACTTC.

The chain is built from TRBV7-8 and TRBJ2-7, with 7 bases that match TRBD1. V dropped 5 bases and J dropped 6; count of bases not matched to a gene: 7. The CDR3 sequence is 13 residues long. Germline V gives CDR1 SGHVS, CDR2 FQNEAQ. The CDR3 protein is CASSTIGQAEQYF. CDR3 nucleotide sequence: TGTGCCAGCAGCACCATAGGACAGGCCGAGCAGTACTTC.

This sequence joins TRBV6-6 and TRBJ2-3, with D perhaps assigned TRBD1 or TRBD2 (5 bases each). Germline CDR1 reads MNHNY; CDR2 reads SVGAGI (reference sequence). The CDR3 consists of 12 residues. Trimming pared 11 bases from V and 4 bases from J, leaving 13 bases between. CDR3 sequence: CAAQGDADTQYF. CDR3 sequence (DNA): TGTGCCGCCCAAGGGGACGCAGATACGCAGTATTTT.

The V call is TRBV6-8, the J call TRBJ2-3, with a tentative D call TRBD2 (6 bases). V was pared by 5 bases and J by 6 bases, with 12 bases between. The CDR3 spans 13 residues. Per the germline V gene, CDR1 is MNHGY and CDR2 is SAAAGT. CDR3 sequence reads: CASSTGSADTQYF. The CDR3 coding sequence is TGTGCCAGCAGTACCGGGAGCGCGGATACGCAGTATTTT.

As for this clonotype: This sequence may be a read error, since a much larger clone differs from it by one base. The rearrangement links TRBV7-6 to TRBJ2-3, with a tentative D call TRBD1 (6 bases). The V end lost 2 bases, the J end lost 14 bases, and 23 bases lay between the germline ends. Germline loops: CDR1 SGHVS, CDR2 FNYEAQ. CDR3 length equals 15 residues. The CDR3 DNA reads TGTGCCAGCAGCTTAACAGGGAAGGATACCGGGGAGCTGTATTTT. It is translated as CASSLTGKDTGELYF. The full variable domain, its missing parts supplied by reference TRBV7-6 and TRBJ2-3, is GAGVSQSPRYKVTKRGQDVALRCDPISGHVSLYWYRQALGQGPEFLTYFNYEAQQDKSGLPNDRFSAERPEGSISTLTIQRTEQRDSAMYRCASSLTGKDTGELYFGPGTRLTVL.

This clonotype appeared many times. The chain has TRBV15 and TRBJ2-7; D is perhaps TRBD2 (5 bases). Trimming stripped 4 bases from V and 2 bases from J, with 18 bases between. The CDR3 runs to 16 residues. Germline V gene lookup returns CDR1 LNHNV and CDR2 YYDKDF (reference sequence). CDR3 DNA sequence: TGTGCCACCAGCACCCGAGACCGAGGGAATACCTACGAGCAGTACTTC. Translation gives CATSTRDRGNTYEQYF.

This clonotype was counted between two and nine times. The chain combines TRBV25-1 with TRBJ2-7; D unclear. The J call could be wrong; TRBJ2-1 is a better fit for the DNA end. The germline V gene encodes CDR1 MGHDK and CDR2 SYGVNS. This CDR3 contains 12 residues. The CDR3 is CASSTGYNEQFF. CDR3 nucleotide sequence: TGTGCCAGCAGTACCGGGTACAATGAGCAGTTCTTC.

As regards this clonotype: The missing conserved phenylalanine or tryptophan at the end of this CDR3 makes a read error likely. The limits of the CDR3 on the DNA are not certain, so only TCRdb's listed CDR3 is given. V gene TRBV6-1 combines with J gene TRBJ2-6; TRBD1, the table's D call, lacks a check against the DNA. CDR1 and CDR2 from the germline V gene are MNHNS and SASEGT. The CDR3 is 17 residues long, counting both termini. The CDR3 loop is CASSGGGQGSYEQYFGN.

CDR3 loop: CASSFVRGQNEQYF. In DNA, the CDR3 is TGTGCCAGCAGCTTTGTCAGGGGGCAGAACGAGCAGTACTTC. The chain combines TRBV7-9 with TRBJ2-7; TRBD1 agrees at 8 bases. V trimming: 3 bases; J trimming: 5 bases; junction bases outside the gene matches: 6. The CDR3 length is 14 residues. In germline, CDR1 is SEHNR, CDR2 FQNEAQ (reference sequence).

This clonotype was recorded a few times. The chain uses TRBV2 and TRBJ1-5; D not resolved. V lost 6 bases to trimming and J lost 5 bases, with 11 bases between them. CDR3 length: 13 residues. Germline CDR1 and CDR2: SNHLY and FYNNEI. The DNA of the CDR3 is TGTGCCAGCAGAGCGGAGTTAGATCAGCCCCAGCATTTT. Residues: CASRAELDQPQHF.